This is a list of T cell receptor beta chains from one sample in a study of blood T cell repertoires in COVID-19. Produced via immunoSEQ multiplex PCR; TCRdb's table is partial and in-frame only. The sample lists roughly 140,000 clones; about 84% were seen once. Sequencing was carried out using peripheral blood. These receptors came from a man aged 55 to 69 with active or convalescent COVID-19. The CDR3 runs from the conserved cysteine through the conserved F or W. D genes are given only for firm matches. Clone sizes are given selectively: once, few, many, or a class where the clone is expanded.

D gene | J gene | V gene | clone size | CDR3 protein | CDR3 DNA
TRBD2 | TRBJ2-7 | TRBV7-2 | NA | CASSLGLAGGYYEQYF | TGTGCCAGCAGCCTCGGACTAGCGGGAGGGTATTACGAGCAGTACTTC
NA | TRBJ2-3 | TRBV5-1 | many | CASSLGGMGTDTQYF | TGCGCCAGCAGCTTGGGCGGGATGGGCACAGATACGCAGTATTTT
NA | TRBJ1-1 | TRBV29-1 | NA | CSVVKRGGAGLAPEAFF | TGCAGCGTTGTAAAGAGGGGTGGGGCGGGACTAGCGCCTGAAGCTTTCTTT
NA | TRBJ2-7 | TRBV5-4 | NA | CASSLGDRREQYF | TGTGCCAGCAGCTTGGGTGACAGGCGAGAGCAGTACTTC
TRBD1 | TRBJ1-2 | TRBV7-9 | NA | CASTTTNDRGDGYTF | TGTGCCAGCACCACCACCAACGACAGGGGGGATGGCTACACCTTC
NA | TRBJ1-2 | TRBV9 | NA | CASSVGLVNAMTF | TGTGCCAGCAGCGTAGGCCTAGTCAACGCTATGACCTTC
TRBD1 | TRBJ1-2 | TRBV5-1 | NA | CASSSGTGGLSGYTF | TGCGCCAGCAGCTCCGGGACAGGGGGTCTCAGTGGCTACACCTTC
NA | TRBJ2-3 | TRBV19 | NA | CASSPTGTDTQYF | TGTGCCAGTAGTCCGACAGGCACAGATACGCAGTATTTT
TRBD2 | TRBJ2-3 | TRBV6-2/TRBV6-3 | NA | CASSRRSGRSVGGQYF | TGTGCCAGCAGTCGAAGGAGCGGGAGGAGCGTCGGGGGGCAGTATTTT
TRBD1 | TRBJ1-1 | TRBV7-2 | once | CASSRRTGGTTEAFF | TGTGCCAGCAGCCGTCGGACAGGGGGGACGACTGAAGCTTTCTTT
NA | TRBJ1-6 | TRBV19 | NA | CASSIDRIGNSPLHF | TGTGCCAGTAGTATTGACAGGATCGGCAATTCACCCCTCCACTTT
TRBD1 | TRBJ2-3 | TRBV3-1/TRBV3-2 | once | CASSQGSGQGRTDTQYF | TGTGCCAGCAGCCAAGGATCGGGACAGGGCCGCACAGATACGCAGTATTTT
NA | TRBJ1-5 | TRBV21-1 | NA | CASSKERGPASSNQPQHF | TGTGCCAGCAGCAAAGAGAGGGGGCCGGCTTCGAGCAATCAGCCCCAGCATTTT
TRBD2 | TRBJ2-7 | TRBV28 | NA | CASTTSGRYEQYF | TGTGCCAGCACAACTAGCGGACGCTACGAGCAGTACTTC
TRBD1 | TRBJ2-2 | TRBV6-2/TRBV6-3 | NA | CASSYRGQENTGELFF | TGTGCCAGCAGTTACAGGGGACAGGAGAACACCGGGGAGCTGTTTTTT
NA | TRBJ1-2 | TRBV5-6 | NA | CASSPGTIYGYTF | TGTGCCAGCAGCCCGGGGACAATCTATGGCTACACCTTC
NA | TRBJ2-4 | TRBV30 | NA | CACSGPSAKNIQYF | TGTGCCTGTTCAGGGCCATCAGCCAAAAACATTCAGTACTTC
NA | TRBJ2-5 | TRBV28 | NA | CASGLGGQETQYF | TGTGCCAGCGGGTTGGGGGGCCAAGAGACCCAGTACTTC
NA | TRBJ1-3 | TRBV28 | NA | CASTVGGLSGNTIYF | TGTGCCAGCACGGTCGGGGGGTTGAGTGGAAACACCATATATTTT
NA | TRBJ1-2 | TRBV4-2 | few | CASSQDYHYGYTF | TGTGCCAGCAGCCAAGATTATCACTATGGCTACACCTTC
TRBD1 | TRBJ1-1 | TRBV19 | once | CASSMGTGGITEAFF | TGTGCCAGTAGTATGGGGACAGGGGGAATAACTGAAGCTTTCTTT
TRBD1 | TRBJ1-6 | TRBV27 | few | CASSLFAPTGGASYNSPLHF | TGTGCCAGCAGTTTATTTGCCCCGACAGGGGGCGCCTCCTATAATTCACCCCTCCACTTT
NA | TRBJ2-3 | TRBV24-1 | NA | CATSDFGSATDTQYF | TGTGCCACCAGTGATTTCGGGTCGGCGACAGATACGCAGTATTTT
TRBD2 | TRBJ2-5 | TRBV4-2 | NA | CASSPTRGGETQYF | TGTGCCAGCAGCCCTACTCGGGGGGGAGAGACCCAGTACTTC
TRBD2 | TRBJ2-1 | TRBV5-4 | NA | CASSLGGRDQNEQFF | TGTGCCAGCAGCTTAGGCGGGAGGGACCAAAATGAGCAGTTCTTC
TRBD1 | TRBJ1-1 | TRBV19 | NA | CASIGTGGAEAFF | TGTGCCAGTATCGGGACAGGGGGCGCTGAAGCTTTCTTT
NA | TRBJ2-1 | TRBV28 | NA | CASRTLDEQFF | TGTGCCAGCAGGACTCTCGATGAGCAGTTCTTC
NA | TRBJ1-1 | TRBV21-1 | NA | CASSKEGLNRVGTEAFF | TGTGCCAGCAGCAAAGAAGGCCTTAACAGGGTGGGCACTGAAGCTTTCTTT
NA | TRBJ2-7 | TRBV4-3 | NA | CASSQDHGNLEGPGEQYF | TGCGCCAGCAGCCAAGATCACGGGAATTTGGAGGGCCCGGGCGAGCAGTACTTC
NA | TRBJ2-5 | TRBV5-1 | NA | CASSPGSAVETQYF | TGCGCCAGCAGCCCCGGGTCAGCAGTAGAGACCCAGTACTTC
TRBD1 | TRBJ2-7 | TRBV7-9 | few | CASSLEQGVYEQYF | TGTGCCAGCAGCTTAGAACAGGGGGTCTACGAGCAGTACTTC
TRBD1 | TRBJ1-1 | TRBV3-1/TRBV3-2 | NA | CASSPRTGGLKAFF | TGTGCCAGCAGTCCGCGGACAGGGGGCCTGAAAGCTTTCTTT
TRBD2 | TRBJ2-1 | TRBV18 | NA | CASSRESPTSGINNEQFF | TGTGCCAGCTCGCGGGAGTCACCCACTAGCGGGATCAACAATGAGCAGTTCTTC
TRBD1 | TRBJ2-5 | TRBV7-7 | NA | CATSDRALQETQYF | TGTGCCACCTCGGACAGGGCGCTCCAAGAGACCCAGTACTTC
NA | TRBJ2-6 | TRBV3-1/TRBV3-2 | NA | CASSQGAGAGANVLTF | TGTGCCAGCAGCCAGGGGGCTGGTGCTGGGGCCAACGTCCTGACTTTC
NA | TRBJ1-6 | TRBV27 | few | CASSLGVNAAYNSPLHF | TGTGCCAGCAGTTTAGGCGTAAATGCGGCGTATAATTCACCCCTCCACTTT
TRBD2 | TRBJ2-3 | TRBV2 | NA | CASTRLAGGPDTQYF | TGTGCCAGCACCCGACTAGCGGGAGGACCAGATACGCAGTATTTT
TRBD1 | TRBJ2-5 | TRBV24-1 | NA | CATSDPRPGQGGARQETQYF | TGTGCCACCAGTGATCCCCGGCCGGGACAGGGGGGTGCAAGACAAGAGACCCAGTACTTC
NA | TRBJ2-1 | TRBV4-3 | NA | CASSQVYTDNEQFF | TGCGCCAGCAGCCAAGTGTATACAGACAATGAGCAGTTCTTC
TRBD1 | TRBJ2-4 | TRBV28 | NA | CASSLLTDRGQYF | TGTGCCAGCAGTTTATTAACGGACAGGGGGCAATACTTC
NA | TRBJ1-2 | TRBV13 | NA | CASSLEGVNYGYTF | TGTGCCAGCAGCTTAGAAGGGGTCAACTATGGCTACACCTTC
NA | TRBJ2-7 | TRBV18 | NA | CASSPRPRVYEQYF | TGTGCCAGCTCACCACGCCCTAGAGTCTACGAGCAGTACTTC
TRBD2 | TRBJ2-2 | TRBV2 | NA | CASRGGRANTGELFF | TGTGCCAGCAGGGGCGGGAGGGCCAACACCGGGGAGCTGTTTTTT
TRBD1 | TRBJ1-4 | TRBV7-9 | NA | CASSLTGVRTNEKLFF | TGTGCCAGCAGCTTGACAGGGGTTCGGACTAATGAAAAACTGTTTTTT
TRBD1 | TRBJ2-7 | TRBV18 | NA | CASSPRDRLDEQYF | TGTGCCAGCTCACCCCGGGACAGGCTGGACGAGCAGTACTTC
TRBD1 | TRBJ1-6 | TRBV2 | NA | CASGPGQGLRNSPLHF | TGTGCCAGCGGCCCGGGACAGGGGTTAAGGAATTCACCCCTCCACTTT
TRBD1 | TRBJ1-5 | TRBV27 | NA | CASSPHQLQGGQPQHF | TGTGCCAGCAGTCCCCACCAACTACAGGGGGGCCAGCCCCAGCATTTT
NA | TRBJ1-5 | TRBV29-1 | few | CSVATDQGQPQHF | TGCAGCGTTGCGACAGACCAAGGACAGCCCCAGCATTTT
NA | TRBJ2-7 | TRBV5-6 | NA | CASSPGRYEQYF | TGTGCCAGCAGCCCCGGGAGATACGAGCAGTACTTC
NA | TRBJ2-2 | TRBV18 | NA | CASSLGGTATGELFF | TGTGCCAGCTCACTTGGCGGGACAGCCACCGGGGAGCTGTTTTTT